The next 18 T cell receptor beta chains were all read from a single sample in a study of CD8 T cells in Susac syndrome. RNA totalling about 0.5 to 1 ug underwent reverse transcription with random hexamers. TCRdb analysed the immunoSEQ multiplex PCR reads with MiXCR anew, one entry per CDR3 protein. The data show 150,000 to 200,000 distinct CDR3 sequences, 93% seen once. The source material was CD4+ T cells from PBMCs. These receptors were collected from a human donor with multiple sclerosis.

This chain links TRBV18 with TRBJ1-1; D not resolved. Germline CDR1 KGHSH, CDR2 LQKENI. V dropped 0 bases and J dropped 1 base, with 12 bases sitting between them. The CDR3 extends over 16 amino acids. This CDR3 reads CASSPPNGRSNTEAFF. The CDR3 DNA reads TGTGCCAGCTCACCACCGAATGGCAGATCGAACACTGAAGCTTTCTTT.

The chain links TRBV5-1 to TRBJ2-4; 11 nucleotides line up with TRBD2. The V gene's germline CDR1 is SGHRS and CDR2 YFSETQ. V lost 4 bases to trimming and J lost 8 bases; unmatched junction nucleotides: 5. CDR3 length: 14 residues. CDR3 in DNA: TGCGCCAGCAGCGCACTAGCGGGAGCAGACATTCAGTACTTC. The encoded protein is CASSALAGADIQYF.

Here the CDR3 reads CASSLGGQGAAGYTF. In DNA form, the CDR3 reads TGCGCCAGCAGCTTAGGGGGACAGGGGGCGGCTGGCTACACCTTC. The V call is TRBV5-1, the J call TRBJ1-2, with TRBD1 matching 12 bases. This CDR3 spans 15 amino acids. In germline, CDR1 is SGHRS, CDR2 YFSETQ. J was trimmed by 7 bases and V by 2 bases; bases with no gene match: 6.

This chain links TRBV28 with TRBJ2-7, with D maybe TRBD1 (6 bases). Germline lookup yields CDR1 MDHEN and CDR2 SYDVKM. V lost 4 bases, J lost 6 bases, and 16 bases lay in between. The CDR3 extends over 14 amino acids. In DNA, the CDR3 is TGTGCCAGCAGTTATTTACAGGGAGCACCCGAGCAGTACTTC. This gives the protein CASSYLQGAPEQYF.

The chain has TRBV3-1 and TRBJ2-1, with D possibly being TRBD2 (6 bases). Trimming cost V 1 base and J 10 bases, with 11 bases left between them. The CDR3 contains 13 residues. The germline CDR1 and CDR2 sequences are LGHDT and YNNKEL (reference sequence). The CDR3 nucleotides are TGTGCCAGCAGCCAAGTGGTTGGGGGGGAGCAGTTCTTC. It encodes CASSQVVGGEQFF.

The V and J genes are TRBV3-1 and TRBJ2-7; 7 bases line up with TRBD1. V gave up 4 bases and J gave up 0 bases; unmatched junction bases: 6. The CDR3 is 15 residues long. Per germline, CDR1 LGHDT and CDR2 YNNKEL (reference sequence). This CDR3 reads CASSLGQVASYEQYF. The CDR3 region has the DNA TGTGCCAGCAGCCTAGGACAGGTAGCCTCCTACGAGCAGTACTTC.

V is TRBV18 and J is TRBJ2-1; D is possibly TRBD1 or TRBD2 (5 bases each). Germline CDR1 KGHSH, CDR2 LQKENI. Trimming cost V 5 bases and J 4 bases, with 18 bases left between them. CDR3 length: 16 residues. CDR3 DNA sequence: TGTGCCAGCTCATCTCAGGGATGGGGCGGGTACAATGAGCAGTTCTTC. Residues: CASSSQGWGGYNEQFF.

The rearrangement uses TRBV20-1 and TRBJ1-2, with TRBD1 as a possible D gene (5 bases). There are 11 residues in the CDR3. Trimming left V 6 bases short and J 9 bases short, with 14 bases between. Per the germline V gene, CDR1 is DFQATT and CDR2 is SNEGSKA (reference sequence). The DNA of the CDR3 is TGCAGTGCCCCGGGGGGGGTAAGCTACACCTTC. This translates into CSAPGGVSYTF.

The CDR3 loop reads CASTLGLEYEQYF. The CDR3 DNA sequence: TGTGCCAGCACCCTGGGACTTGAATACGAGCAGTACTTC. This chain joins TRBV28 and TRBJ2-7; TRBD2 might be the D (6 bases). V lost 7 bases and J lost 4, with 14 bases in between. Germline CDR1 MDHEN, CDR2 SYDVKM. This CDR3 has 13 amino acids.

The genes are TRBV20-1 and TRBJ2-1; D unclear. The CDR3 contains 14 residues. V lost 2 bases, J lost 0 bases, and 8 bases lay in between. From germline, CDR1 is DFQATT and CDR2 SNEGSKA (reference sequence). This CDR3 reads CSARQAGSYNEQFF. CDR3 nucleotides: TGCAGTGCTAGACAGGCAGGCTCCTACAATGAGCAGTTCTTC.

This clonotype was found once. V gene TRBV2 combines with J gene TRBJ2-3; no clear D. The ends were cut back, 0 bases at V and 4 bases at J, with 8 bases in the middle. Germline CDR1 and CDR2: SNHLY and FYNNEI. This CDR3 comprises 14 residues. The CDR3 sequence: CASSEARRADTQYF. The CDR3 nucleotides are TGTGCCAGCAGTGAAGCGCGAAGGGCAGATACGCAGTATTTT.

The chain combines TRBV18 with TRBJ2-7, with TRBD1 identical over 10 bases. This CDR3 is 16 amino acids long. V dropped 1 base and J dropped 7; count of bases not matched to a gene: 10. Germline V gives CDR1 KGHSH, CDR2 LQKENI. The CDR3 is CASSPRETGGSGEQYF. CDR3 in DNA: TGTGCCAGCTCACCACGCGAGACAGGGGGCTCGGGGGAGCAGTACTTC.

The chain joins TRBV20-1 to TRBJ2-5, with D tentatively TRBD2 (5 bases). With 6 bases removed from V and 1 base from J, the gap between germline ends came to 12 bases. Germline V CDR1 and CDR2: DFQATT, SNEGSKA (reference sequence). This CDR3 spans 13 amino acids. CDR3 sequence reads: CSAQLGRQETQYF. CDR3 coding DNA: TGCAGTGCACAACTAGGGCGCCAAGAGACCCAGTACTTC.

The chain employs TRBV7-8 and TRBJ1-2; D is undetermined. CDR3 length equals 14 residues. Germline V gives CDR1 SGHVS, CDR2 FQNEAQ. With 1 base removed from V and 3 bases from J, the gap between germline ends came to 9 bases. The DNA for the CDR3 is TGTGCCAGCAGCTTAGTTAGGGCGGACTATGGCTACACCTTC. Protein sequence: CASSLVRADYGYTF.

The chain joins TRBV10-3 to TRBJ2-7, with 10 bases that match TRBD2. CDR1 is ENHRY and CDR2 is SYGVKD in the germline V gene. The V segment lost 3 bases and the J segment 2 bases; nucleotides outside the gene matches: 4. The CDR3 is made up of 15 amino acids. CDR3 nucleotide sequence: TGTGCCATCAGTGAAACTAGCGGGAACGCCTACGAGCAGTACTTC. Protein sequence: CAISETSGNAYEQYF.

This clonotype has just a few counts. The rearrangement uses TRBV12-3 or TRBV12-4 and TRBJ1-6, with 7 bases fitting TRBD1. V gave up 6 bases and J gave up 7 bases; unmatched junction bases: 9. This CDR3 comprises 15 residues. CDR3 nucleotide sequence: TGTGCCAGCAGCCCGCGACAGGGCCGGAATTCACCCCTCCACTTT. Residues: CASSPRQGRNSPLHF.

The chain is built from TRBV30 and TRBJ1-6; D is unresolved. The CDR3 totals 14 residues. CDR1 and CDR2 from the germline V gene are GTSNPN and SVGIG (reference sequence). Deletions cut 1 base from V and 7 bases from J, with 11 bases between. Here the CDR3 reads CAWSAEGGNSPLHF. CDR3 sequence (DNA): TGTGCCTGGAGTGCGGAGGGAGGCAATTCACCCCTCCACTTT.

This chain links TRBV20-1 with TRBJ1-2; D is perhaps TRBD1 (5 bases). Trimming left V 1 base short and J 5 bases short, with 20 bases between. Germline V gene data show CDR1 as DFQATT and CDR2 as SNEGSKA (reference sequence). The CDR3 is made up of 16 amino acids. The CDR3 region is CSARGRAGGTMYGYTF. CDR3 DNA sequence: TGCAGTGCTAGAGGGCGGGCCGGTGGGACTATGTATGGCTACACCTTC.